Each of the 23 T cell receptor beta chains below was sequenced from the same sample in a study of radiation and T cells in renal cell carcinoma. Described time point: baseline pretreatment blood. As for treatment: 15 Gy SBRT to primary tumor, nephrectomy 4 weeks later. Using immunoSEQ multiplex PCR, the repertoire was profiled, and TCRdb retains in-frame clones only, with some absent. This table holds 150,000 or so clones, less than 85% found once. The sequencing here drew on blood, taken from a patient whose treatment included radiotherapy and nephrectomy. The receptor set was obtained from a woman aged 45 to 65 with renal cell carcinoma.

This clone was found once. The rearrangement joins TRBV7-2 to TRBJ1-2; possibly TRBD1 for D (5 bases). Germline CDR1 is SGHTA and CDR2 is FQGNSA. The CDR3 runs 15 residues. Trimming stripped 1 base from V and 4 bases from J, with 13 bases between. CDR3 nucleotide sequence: TGTGCCAGCAGCTTAGGCGGGACCTCACTCTATGGCTACACCTTC. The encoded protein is CASSLGGTSLYGYTF. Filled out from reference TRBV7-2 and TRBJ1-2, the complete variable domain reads GAGVSQSPSNKVTEKGKDVELRCDPISGHTALYWYRQSLGQGLEFLIYFQGNSAPDKSGLPSDRFSAERTGGSVSTLTIQRTQQEDSAVYLCASSLGGTSLYGYTFGSGTRLTVV.

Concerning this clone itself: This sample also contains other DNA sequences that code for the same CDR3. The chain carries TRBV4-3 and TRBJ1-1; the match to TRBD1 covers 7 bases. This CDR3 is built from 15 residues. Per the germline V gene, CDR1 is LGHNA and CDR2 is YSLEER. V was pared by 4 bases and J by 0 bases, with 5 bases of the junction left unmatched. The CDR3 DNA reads TGCGCCAGCAGCCCAAGACAGGGAATGAACACTGAAGCTTTCTTT. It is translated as CASSPRQGMNTEAFF.

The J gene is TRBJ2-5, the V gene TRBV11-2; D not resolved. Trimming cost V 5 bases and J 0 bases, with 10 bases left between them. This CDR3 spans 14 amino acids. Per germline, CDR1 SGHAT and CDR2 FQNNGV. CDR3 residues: CASSPYGHQETQYF. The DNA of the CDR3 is TGTGCCAGCAGCCCCTACGGCCACCAAGAGACCCAGTACTTC.

Here the CDR3 reads CATSRLAGAPYNEQFF. The CDR3 bases are TGTGCCACCAGCAGGTTAGCGGGAGCCCCATACAATGAGCAGTTCTTC. The chain uses TRBV15 and TRBJ2-1; 9 positions match TRBD2. The CDR3 is made up of 16 amino acids. V lost 3 bases to trimming and J lost 4 bases; unmatched junction nucleotides: 7. Germline V gene lookup returns CDR1 LNHNV and CDR2 YYDKDF (reference sequence).

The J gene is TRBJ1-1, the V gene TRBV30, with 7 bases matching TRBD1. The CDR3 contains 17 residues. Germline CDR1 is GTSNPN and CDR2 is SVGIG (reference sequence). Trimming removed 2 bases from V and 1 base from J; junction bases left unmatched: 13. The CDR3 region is CAWSSDRVGRGNTEAFF. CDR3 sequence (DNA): TGTGCCTGGAGTAGTGACAGGGTAGGGAGGGGGAACACTGAAGCTTTCTTT.

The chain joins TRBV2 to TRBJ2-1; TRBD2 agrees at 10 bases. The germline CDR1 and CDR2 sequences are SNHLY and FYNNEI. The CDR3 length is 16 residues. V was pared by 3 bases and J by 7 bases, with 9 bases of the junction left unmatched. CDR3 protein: CASSDIEAGGRNEQFF. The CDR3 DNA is TGTGCCAGCAGTGATATCGAAGCGGGAGGGCGAAATGAGCAGTTCTTC.

The CDR3 DNA reads as TGCGCCAGCAGCTTGGGTTTATACAATGAGCAGTTCTTC. Translation gives CASSLGLYNEQFF. The chain recombines TRBV5-1 with TRBJ2-1; D remains ambiguous. Germline V CDR1 and CDR2: SGHRS, YFSETQ. Trimming left V 0 bases short and J 4 bases short, with 5 bases between. The length of the CDR3 is 13 residues.

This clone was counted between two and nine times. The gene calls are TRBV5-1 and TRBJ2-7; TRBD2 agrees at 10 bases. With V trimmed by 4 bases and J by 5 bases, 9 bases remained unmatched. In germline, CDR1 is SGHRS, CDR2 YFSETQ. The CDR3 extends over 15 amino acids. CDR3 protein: CASSTEAGGPDEQYF. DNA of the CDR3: TGCGCCAGCAGCACAGAAGCGGGAGGGCCCGACGAGCAGTACTTC.

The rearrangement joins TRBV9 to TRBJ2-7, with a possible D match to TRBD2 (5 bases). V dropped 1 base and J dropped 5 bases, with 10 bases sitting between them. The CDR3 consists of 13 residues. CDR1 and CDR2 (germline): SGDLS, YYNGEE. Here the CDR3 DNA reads TGTGCCAGCAGCGTATCCGGGATGGACGAGCAGTACTTC. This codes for CASSVSGMDEQYF.

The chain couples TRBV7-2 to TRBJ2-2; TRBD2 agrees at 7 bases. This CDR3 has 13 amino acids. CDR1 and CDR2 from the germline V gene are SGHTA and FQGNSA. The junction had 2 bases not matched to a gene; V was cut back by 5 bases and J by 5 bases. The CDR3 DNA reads TGTGCCAGCAGCCCCGGGGGGACCGGGGAGCTGTTTTTT. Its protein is CASSPGGTGELFF.

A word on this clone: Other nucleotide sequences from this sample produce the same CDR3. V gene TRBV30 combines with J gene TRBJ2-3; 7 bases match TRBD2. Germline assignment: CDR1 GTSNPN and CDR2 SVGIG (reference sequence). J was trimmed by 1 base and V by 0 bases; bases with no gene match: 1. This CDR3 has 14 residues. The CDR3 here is CAWSVRGGTDTQYF. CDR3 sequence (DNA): TGTGCCTGGAGTGTACGGGGGGGCACAGATACGCAGTATTTT.

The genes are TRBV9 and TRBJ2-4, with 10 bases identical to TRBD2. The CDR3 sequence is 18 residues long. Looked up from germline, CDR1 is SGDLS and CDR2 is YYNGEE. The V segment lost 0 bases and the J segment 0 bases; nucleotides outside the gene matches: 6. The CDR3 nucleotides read TGTGCCAGCAGCGTAGGGCGTCTAGCGGGGGTAGCCAAAAACATTCAGTACTTC. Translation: CASSVGRLAGVAKNIQYF.

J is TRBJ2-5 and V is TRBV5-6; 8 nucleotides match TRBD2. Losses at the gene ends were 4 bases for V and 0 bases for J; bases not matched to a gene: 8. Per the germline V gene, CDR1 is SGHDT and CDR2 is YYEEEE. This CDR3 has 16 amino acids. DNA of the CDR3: TGTGCCAGCAGCCTTAGCGGGGCCTTGTACCAAGAGACCCAGTACTTC. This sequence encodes CASSLSGALYQETQYF.

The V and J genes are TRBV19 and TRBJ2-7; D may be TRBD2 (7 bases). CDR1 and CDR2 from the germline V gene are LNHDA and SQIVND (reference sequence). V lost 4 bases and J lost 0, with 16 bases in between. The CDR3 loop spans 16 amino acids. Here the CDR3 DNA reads TGTGCCAGTAGTAGCCGTGGACTAGGGGGCTCCTACGAGCAGTACTTC. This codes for CASSSRGLGGSYEQYF.

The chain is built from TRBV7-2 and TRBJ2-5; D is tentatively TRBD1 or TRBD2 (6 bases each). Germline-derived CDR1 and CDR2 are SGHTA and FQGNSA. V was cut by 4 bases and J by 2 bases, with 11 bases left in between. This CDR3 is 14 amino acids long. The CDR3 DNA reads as TGTGCCAGCAGCTCGGGGGCTACACAAGAGACCCAGTACTTC. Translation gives CASSSGATQETQYF.

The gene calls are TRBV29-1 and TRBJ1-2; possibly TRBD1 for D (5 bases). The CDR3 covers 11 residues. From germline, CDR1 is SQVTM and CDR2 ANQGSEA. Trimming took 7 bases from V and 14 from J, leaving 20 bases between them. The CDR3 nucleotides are TGCAGCGCTCCCGGGACCCCGGTTGGTACCTTC. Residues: CSAPGTPVGTF.

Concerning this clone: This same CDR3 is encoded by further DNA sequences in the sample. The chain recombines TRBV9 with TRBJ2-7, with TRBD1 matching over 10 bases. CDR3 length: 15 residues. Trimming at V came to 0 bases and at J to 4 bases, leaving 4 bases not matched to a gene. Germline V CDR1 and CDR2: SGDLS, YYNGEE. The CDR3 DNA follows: TGTGCCAGCAGCGTAGCTCCGGGACAGGGGTACGAGCAGTACTTC. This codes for CASSVAPGQGYEQYF.

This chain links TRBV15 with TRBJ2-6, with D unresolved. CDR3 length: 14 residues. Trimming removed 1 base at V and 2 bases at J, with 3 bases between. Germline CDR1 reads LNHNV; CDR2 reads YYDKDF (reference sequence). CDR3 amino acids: CATSRGAGANVLTF. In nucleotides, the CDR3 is TGTGCCACCAGCAGAGGGGCTGGGGCCAACGTCCTGACTTTC.

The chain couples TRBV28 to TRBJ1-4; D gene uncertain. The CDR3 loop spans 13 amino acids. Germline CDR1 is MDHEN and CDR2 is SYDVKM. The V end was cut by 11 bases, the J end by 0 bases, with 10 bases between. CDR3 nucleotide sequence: TGTGCCGTCCGGAGGCCAACTAATGAAAAACTGTTTTTT. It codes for CAVRRPTNEKLFF.

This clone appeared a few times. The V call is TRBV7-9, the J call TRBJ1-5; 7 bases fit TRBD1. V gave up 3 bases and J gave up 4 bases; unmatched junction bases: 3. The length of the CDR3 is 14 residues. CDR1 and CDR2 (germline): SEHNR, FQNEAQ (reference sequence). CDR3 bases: TGTGCCAGCAGCTTGGGACAGCCTAATCAGCCCCAGCATTTT. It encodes CASSLGQPNQPQHF.

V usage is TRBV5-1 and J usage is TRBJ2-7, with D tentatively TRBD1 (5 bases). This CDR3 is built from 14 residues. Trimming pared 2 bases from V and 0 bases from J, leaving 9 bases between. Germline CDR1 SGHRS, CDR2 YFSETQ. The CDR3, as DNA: TGCGCCAGCAGCTTTAGGGGTAGCTCCTACGAGCAGTACTTC. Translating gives CASSFRGSSYEQYF. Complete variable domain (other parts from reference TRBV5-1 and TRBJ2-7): KAGVTQTPRYLIKTRGQQVTLSCSPISGHRSVSWYQQTPGQGLQFLFEYFSETQRNKGNFPGRFSGRQFSNSRSEMNVSTLELGDSALYLCASSFRGSSYEQYFGPGTRLTVT.

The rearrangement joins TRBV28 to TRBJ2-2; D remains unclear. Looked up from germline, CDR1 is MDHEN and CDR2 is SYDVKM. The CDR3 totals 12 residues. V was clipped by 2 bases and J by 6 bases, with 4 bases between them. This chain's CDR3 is CASSLLAGELFF. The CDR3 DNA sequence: TGTGCCAGCAGTTTACTCGCCGGGGAGCTGTTTTTT.

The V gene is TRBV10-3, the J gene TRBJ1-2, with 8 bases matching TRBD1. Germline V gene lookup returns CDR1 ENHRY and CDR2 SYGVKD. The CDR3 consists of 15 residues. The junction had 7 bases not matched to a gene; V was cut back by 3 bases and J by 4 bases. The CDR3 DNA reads TGTGCCATCAGTGATCCGGGACAGGCGACCTATGGCTACACCTTC. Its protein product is CAISDPGQATYGYTF.